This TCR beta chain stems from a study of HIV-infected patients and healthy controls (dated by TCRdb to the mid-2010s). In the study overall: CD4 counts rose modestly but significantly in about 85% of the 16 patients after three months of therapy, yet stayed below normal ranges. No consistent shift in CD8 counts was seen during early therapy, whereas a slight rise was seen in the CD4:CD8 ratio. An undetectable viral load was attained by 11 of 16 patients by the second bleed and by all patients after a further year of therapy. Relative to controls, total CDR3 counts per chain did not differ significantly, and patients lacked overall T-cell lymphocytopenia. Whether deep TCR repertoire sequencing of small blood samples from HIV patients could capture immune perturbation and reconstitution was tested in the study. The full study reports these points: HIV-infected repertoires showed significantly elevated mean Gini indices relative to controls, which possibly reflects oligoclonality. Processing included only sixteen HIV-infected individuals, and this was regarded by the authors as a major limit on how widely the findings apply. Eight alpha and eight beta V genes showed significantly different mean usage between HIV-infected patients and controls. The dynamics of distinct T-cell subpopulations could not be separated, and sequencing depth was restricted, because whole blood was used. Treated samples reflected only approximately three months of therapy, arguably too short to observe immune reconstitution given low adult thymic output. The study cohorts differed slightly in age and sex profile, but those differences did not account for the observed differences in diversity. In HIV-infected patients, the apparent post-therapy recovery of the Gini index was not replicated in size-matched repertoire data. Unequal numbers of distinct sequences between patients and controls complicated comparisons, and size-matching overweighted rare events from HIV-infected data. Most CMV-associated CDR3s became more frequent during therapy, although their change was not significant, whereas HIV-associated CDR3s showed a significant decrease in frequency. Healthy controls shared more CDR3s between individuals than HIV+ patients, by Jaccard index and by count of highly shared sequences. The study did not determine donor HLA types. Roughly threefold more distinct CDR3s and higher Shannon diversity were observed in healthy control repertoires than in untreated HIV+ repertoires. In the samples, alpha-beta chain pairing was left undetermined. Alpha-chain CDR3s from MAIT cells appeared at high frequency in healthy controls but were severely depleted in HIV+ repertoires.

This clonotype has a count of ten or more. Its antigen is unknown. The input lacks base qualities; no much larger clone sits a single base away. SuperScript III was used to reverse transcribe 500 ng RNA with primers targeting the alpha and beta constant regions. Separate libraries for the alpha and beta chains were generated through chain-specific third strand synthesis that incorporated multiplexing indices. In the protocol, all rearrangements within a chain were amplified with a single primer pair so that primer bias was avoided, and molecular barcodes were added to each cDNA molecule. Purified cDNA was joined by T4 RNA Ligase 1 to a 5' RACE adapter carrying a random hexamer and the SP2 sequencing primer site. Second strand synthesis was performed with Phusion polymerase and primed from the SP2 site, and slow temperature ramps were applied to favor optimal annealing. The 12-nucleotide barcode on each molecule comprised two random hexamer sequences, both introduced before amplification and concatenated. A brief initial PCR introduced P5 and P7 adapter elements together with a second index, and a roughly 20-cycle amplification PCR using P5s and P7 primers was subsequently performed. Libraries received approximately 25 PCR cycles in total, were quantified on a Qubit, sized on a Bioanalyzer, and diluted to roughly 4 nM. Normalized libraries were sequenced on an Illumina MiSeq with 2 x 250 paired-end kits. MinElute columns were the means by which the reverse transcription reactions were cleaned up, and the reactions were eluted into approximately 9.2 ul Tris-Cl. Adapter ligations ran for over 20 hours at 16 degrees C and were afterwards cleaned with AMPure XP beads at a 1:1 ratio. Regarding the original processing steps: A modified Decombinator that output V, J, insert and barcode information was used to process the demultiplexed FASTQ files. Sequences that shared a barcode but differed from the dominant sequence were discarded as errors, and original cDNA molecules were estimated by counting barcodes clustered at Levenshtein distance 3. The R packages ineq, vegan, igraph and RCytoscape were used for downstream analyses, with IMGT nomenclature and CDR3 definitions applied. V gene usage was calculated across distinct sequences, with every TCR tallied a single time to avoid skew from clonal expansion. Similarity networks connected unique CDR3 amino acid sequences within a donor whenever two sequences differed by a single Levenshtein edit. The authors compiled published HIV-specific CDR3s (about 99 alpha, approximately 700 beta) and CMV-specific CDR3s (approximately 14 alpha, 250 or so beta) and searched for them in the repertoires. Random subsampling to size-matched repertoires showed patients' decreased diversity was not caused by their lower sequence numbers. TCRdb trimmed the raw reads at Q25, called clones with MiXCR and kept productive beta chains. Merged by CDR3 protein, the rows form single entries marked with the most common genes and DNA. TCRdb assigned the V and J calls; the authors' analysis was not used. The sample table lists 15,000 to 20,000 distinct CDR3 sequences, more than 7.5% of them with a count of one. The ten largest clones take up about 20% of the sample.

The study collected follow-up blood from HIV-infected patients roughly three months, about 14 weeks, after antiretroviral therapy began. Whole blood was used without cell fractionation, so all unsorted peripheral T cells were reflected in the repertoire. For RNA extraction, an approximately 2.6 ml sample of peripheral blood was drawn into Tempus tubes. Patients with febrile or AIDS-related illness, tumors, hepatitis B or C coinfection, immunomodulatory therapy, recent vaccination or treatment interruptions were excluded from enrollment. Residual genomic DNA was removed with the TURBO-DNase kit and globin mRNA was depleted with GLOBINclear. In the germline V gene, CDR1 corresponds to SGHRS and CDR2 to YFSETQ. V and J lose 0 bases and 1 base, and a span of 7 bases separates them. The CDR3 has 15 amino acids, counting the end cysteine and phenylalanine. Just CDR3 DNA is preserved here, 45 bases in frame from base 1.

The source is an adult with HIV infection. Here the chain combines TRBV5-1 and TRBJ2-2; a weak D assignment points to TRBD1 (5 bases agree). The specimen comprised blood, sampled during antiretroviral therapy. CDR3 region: CASSLEGQNTGELFF. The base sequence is TGCGCCAGCAGCTTGGAGGGGCAGAACACCGGGGAGCTGTTTTTT.